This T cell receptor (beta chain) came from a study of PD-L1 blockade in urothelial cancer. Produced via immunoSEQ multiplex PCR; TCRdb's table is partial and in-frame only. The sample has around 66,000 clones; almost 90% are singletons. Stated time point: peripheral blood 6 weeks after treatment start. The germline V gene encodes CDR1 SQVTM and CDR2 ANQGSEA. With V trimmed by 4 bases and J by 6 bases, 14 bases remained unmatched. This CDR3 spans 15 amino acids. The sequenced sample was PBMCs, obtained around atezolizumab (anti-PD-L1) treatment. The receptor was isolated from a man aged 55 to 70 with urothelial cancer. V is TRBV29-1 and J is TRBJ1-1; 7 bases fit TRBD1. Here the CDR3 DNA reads TGCAGCGTTGTCCGGGACAGCATCGTCGGCGCTGAAGCTTTCTTT. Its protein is CSVVRDSIVGAEAFF.